At least ten counts were recorded for the clone carrying this T cell receptor beta chain. These data come from a study of early T cells in non-severe SARS-CoV-2 infection. Researchers attached unique molecular identifiers to individual cDNA molecules. TCRdb ran MiXCR on the 5' RACE reads and lists one entry per CDR3 protein. Of more than 60,000 distinct CDR3 sequences in the sample, approximately 12% were seen once. CDR1 is SGDLS, CDR2 YYNGEE, per germline. CDR3 size: 15 residues. V was pared by 0 bases and J by 6 bases, with 2 bases of the junction left unmatched. This chain uses TRBV9 with TRBJ2-1, with 11 bases lining up with TRBD2. The specimen was whole blood, collected at baseline. The TCR sequence derives from an adult who was a healthcare worker with PCR-confirmed SARS-CoV-2 infection or an uninfected control (not recorded which). The donor label of this sample is uncertain. The CDR3 nucleotides read TGTGCCAGCAGCGTAGGTCTAGCGGGGGGCAATGAGCAGTTCTTC. As protein: CASSVGLAGGNEQFF.